This T cell receptor (beta chain) was sequenced in a study of cytomegalovirus exposure and HLA in healthy donors. The study, taken as a whole, reports: A missense DCLRE1C variant was associated with V- and J-gene trimming of TCR beta chains in a later analysis, and an independent cohort replicated the association.

In the case of this clone: The antigen is unknown.

This CDR3 is built from 15 residues. The germline gives CDR1 SGHRS, CDR2 YFSETQ. Trimming took 5 bases from V and 7 from J, leaving 19 bases between them. Amplification used 60 Vbeta primers and 13 Jbeta primers. Method: immunoSEQ multiplex PCR; TCRdb's copy keeps in-frame clones and lacks some. This repertoire includes around 88,000 clones. The chain carries TRBV5-1 and TRBJ2-1, with a possible D match to TRBD2 (5 bases). This sequence originates from a girl aged 5-17 years in good health and CMV-seropositive. The sequenced material came from PBMCs. The chain's CDR3 is CASRAGGQDINEQFF. The CDR3 DNA follows: TGCGCCAGCAGGGCAGGCGGGCAAGACATAAATGAGCAGTTCTTC.